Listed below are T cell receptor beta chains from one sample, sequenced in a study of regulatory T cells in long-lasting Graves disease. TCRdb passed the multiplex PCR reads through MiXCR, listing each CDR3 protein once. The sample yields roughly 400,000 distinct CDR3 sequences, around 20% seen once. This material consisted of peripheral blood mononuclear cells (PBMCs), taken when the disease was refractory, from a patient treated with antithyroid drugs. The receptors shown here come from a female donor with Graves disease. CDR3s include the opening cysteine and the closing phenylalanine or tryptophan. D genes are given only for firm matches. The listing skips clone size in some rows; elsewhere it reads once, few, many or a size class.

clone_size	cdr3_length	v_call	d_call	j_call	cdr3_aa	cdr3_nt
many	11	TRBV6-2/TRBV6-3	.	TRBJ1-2	CASSRTNGYTF	TGTGCCAGCAGCAGGACGAATGGCTACACCTTC
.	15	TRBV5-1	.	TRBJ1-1	CASSLSPGLNTEAFF	TGCGCCAGCAGCTTGTCGCCGGGGCTGAACACTGAAGCTTTCTTT
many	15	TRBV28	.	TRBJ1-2	CASSPTGTALYGYTF	TGTGCCAGCAGTCCCACAGGGACGGCACTCTATGGCTACACCTTC
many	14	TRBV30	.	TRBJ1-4	CASAGTPRGRKLFF	TGTGCCAGCGCAGGGACCCCACGGGGGCGAAAACTGTTTTTT
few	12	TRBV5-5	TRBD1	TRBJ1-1	CASSGQGRQAFF	TGTGCCAGCAGCGGACAGGGTCGGCAAGCTTTCTTT
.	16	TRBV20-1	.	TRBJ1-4	CSAAGSSKRANEKLFF	TGCAGTGCCGCGGGCAGTTCTAAGAGGGCTAATGAAAAACTGTTTTTT
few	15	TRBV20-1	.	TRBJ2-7	CSARDQGREPYEQYF	TGCAGTGCTAGAGATCAGGGAAGAGAACCCTACGAGCAGTACTTC
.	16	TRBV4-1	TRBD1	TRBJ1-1	CASSQLDRVKDTEAFF	TGCGCCAGCAGCCAGCTGGACAGGGTGAAGGACACTGAAGCTTTCTTT
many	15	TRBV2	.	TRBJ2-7	CASSPDSSGTYEQYF	TGTGCCAGCAGTCCCGACTCCTCAGGTACCTACGAGCAGTACTTC
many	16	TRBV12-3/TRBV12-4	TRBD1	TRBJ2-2	CASSFVTGASTGELFF	TGTGCCAGCAGTTTTGTGACAGGGGCTTCCACCGGGGAGCTGTTTTTT
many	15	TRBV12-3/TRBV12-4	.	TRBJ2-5	CASTRGQGVQETQYF	TGTGCCAGCACCCGGGGTCAAGGGGTGCAAGAGACCCAGTACTTC
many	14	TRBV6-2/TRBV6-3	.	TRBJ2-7	CASNPRGRTYEQYF	TGTGCCAGCAACCCCCGGGGGAGGACCTACGAGCAGTACTTC
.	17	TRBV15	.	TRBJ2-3	CATSRLDGGRVTDTQYF	TGTGCCACCAGCAGGTTGGACGGGGGGCGAGTCACAGATACGCAGTATTTT
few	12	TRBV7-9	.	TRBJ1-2	CASSLEVLSYTF	TGTGCCAGCAGCCTTGAAGTATTGAGCTACACCTTC
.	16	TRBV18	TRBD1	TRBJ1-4	CASSPARTDRAEKLFF	TGTGCCAGCTCACCCGCCCGGACGGACAGGGCTGAAAAACTGTTTTTT
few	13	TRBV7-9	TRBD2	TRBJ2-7	CASSEAGAYEQYF	TGTGCCAGCAGCGAGGCGGGGGCCTACGAGCAGTACTTC
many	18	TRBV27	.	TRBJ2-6	CASTPHGQGSPGANVLTF	TGTGCCAGCACCCCCCACGGGCAGGGAAGCCCTGGGGCCAACGTCCTGACTTTC
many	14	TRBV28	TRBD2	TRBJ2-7	CASKRVAGLYEQYF	TGTGCCAGCAAGAGGGTAGCGGGACTCTACGAGCAGTACTTC
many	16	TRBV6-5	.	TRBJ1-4	CASSYSGGATNEKLFF	TGTGCCAGCAGTTACTCGGGAGGAGCAACTAATGAAAAACTGTTTTTT
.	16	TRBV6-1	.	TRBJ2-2	CASSDGGPGDTGELFF	TGTGCCAGCAGCGACGGGGGGCCGGGGGACACCGGGGAGCTGTTTTTT
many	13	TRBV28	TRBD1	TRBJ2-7	CASTDRGKGGQYF	TGTGCCAGCACGGACAGGGGGAAGGGTGGGCAGTACTTC
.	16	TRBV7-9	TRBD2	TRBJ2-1	CASSSVAGGWYNEQFF	TGTGCCAGCAGCTCGGTAGCGGGAGGGTGGTACAATGAGCAGTTCTTC
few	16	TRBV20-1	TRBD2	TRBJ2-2	CSATGTSGSSTGELFF	TGCAGTGCAACCGGGACTAGCGGGAGTAGCACCGGGGAGCTGTTTTTT
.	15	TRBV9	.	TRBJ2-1	CASSVGGTVYNEQFF	TGTGCCAGCAGCGTAGGGGGTACGGTCTACAATGAGCAGTTCTTC
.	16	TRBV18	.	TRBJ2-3	CASSPFTGERPDTQYF	TGTGCCAGCTCACCATTCACGGGGGAGCGGCCAGATACGCAGTATTTT
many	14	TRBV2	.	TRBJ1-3	CASSVQAGGNTIYF	TGTGCCAGCAGTGTACAGGCTGGCGGAAACACCATATATTTT
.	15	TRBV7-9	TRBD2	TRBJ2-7	CASSLPFSGGREQYF	TGTGCCAGCAGCTTACCCTTCTCGGGGGGAAGGGAGCAGTACTTC
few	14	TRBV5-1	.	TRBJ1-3	CASQDSSSGNTIYF	TGCGCCAGCCAGGATTCTAGCTCTGGAAACACCATATATTTT
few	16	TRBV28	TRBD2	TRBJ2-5	CASSFPGLAGQETQYF	TGTGCCAGCAGTTTTCCGGGACTAGCGGGGCAAGAGACCCAGTACTTC
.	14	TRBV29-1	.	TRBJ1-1	CSVDLLQGSTEAFF	TGCAGCGTTGATTTGCTGCAGGGAAGCACTGAAGCTTTCTTT
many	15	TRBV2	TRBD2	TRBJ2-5	CASRLLAGAQETQYF	TGTGCCAGCAGATTACTAGCGGGAGCCCAAGAGACCCAGTACTTC
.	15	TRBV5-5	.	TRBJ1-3	CASSKDRNSGTTIYF	TGTGCCAGCAGCAAGGACCGAAACTCTGGAACCACCATATATTTT
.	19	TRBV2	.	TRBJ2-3	CASSDSRTMWHGGTDTQYF	TGTGCCAGCAGTGACTCCAGGACTATGTGGCACGGAGGCACAGATACGCAGTATTTT
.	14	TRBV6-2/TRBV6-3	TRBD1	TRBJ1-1	CASSDYRGGTEAFF	TGTGCCAGCAGTGATTACAGGGGCGGCACTGAAGCTTTCTTT
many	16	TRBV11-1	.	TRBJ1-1	CASSPPRKTGDTEAFF	TGTGCCAGCAGCCCGCCGCGGAAAACAGGAGACACTGAAGCTTTCTTT
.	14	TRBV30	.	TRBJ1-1	CAWSVVGVGTEAFF	TGTGCCTGGAGTGTAGTAGGGGTGGGGACTGAAGCTTTCTTT
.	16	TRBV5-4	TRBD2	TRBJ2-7	CASSFGPPAGGYEQYF	TGTGCCAGCAGCTTTGGGCCACCAGCGGGAGGCTACGAGCAGTACTTC
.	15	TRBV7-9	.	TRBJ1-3	CASSLYSRRRNTIYF	TGTGCCAGCAGCTTATACTCTCGTCGGCGAAACACCATATATTTT
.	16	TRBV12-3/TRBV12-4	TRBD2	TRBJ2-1	CASSFWTSPDSNEQFF	TGTGCCAGCAGTTTCTGGACTAGCCCTGACTCCAATGAGCAGTTCTTC
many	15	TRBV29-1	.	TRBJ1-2	CSVEDRRVWFYGYTF	TGCAGCGTTGAAGACCGCAGAGTCTGGTTCTATGGCTACACCTTC